Below, 30 T cell receptor beta chains from the same sample are listed, as sequenced in a study of blood T cells in healthy people across ages. A second about 7 to 12 cycle PCR used barcoded and J-beta primers. TCRdb re-analysed the 5' RACE reads in MiXCR, keeping a single row per CDR3 protein. This sample yields about 800,000 distinct CDR3 sequences, of which 25% are seen a single time; under 4.5% belongs to the top ten. A further study also used this sample, focusing on T cells of mothers and their children.

What was sequenced was blood. The source is a boy younger than 18 in good health.

This CDR3 is CASSLGLAGGAETQYF. CDR3 coding DNA: TGTGCCAGCAGCTTGGGACTAGCGGGGGGAGCGGAGACCCAGTACTTC. The J gene is TRBJ2-5, the V gene TRBV7-3; 15 bases align to TRBD2. The V and J ends lost 3 bases and 5 bases, in that order; junction bases with no gene match: 4. Germline V lookup: CDR1 SGHTA, CDR2 FQGTGA. The CDR3 spans 16 residues.

The chain couples TRBV5-5 to TRBJ2-1; TRBD2 matches 8 bases. Trimming took 0 bases from V and 2 from J; bases not matched to a gene: 4. The CDR3 totals 16 residues. From germline, CDR1 is SGHKS and CDR2 YYEKEE (reference sequence). In DNA form, the CDR3 reads TGTGCCAGCAGCTTGGTGTACGGGGGGGCCTACAATGAGCAGTTCTTC. Translated, it gives CASSLVYGGAYNEQFF.

The chain links TRBV4-2 to TRBJ1-4, with TRBD1 as a possible D gene (5 bases). The germline V and J ends were trimmed by 1 base and 5 bases, with 14 bases remaining between them. The CDR3 consists of 16 residues. In germline, CDR1 is LGHNA, CDR2 YNFKEQ. The CDR3, as DNA: TGTGCCAGCAGCCAAGGAGCCAGACGGGGCAATGAAAAACTGTTTTTT. It translates to CASSQGARRGNEKLFF.

This chain uses TRBV15 with TRBJ1-4; possibly TRBD1 for D (5 bases). The germline V and J ends were trimmed by 5 bases and 4 bases, with 14 bases remaining between them. This CDR3 comprises 15 residues. In germline, CDR1 is LNHNV, CDR2 YYDKDF (reference sequence). The CDR3 loop is CATSRGEGRNEKLFF. The DNA of the CDR3 is TGTGCCACCAGCCGAGGGGAGGGGCGTAATGAAAAACTGTTTTTT.

This clonotype was seen only a few times. This chain joins TRBV5-1 and TRBJ1-4, with TRBD1 matching 7 bases. Germline loops: CDR1 SGHRS, CDR2 YFSETQ. CDR3 length: 15 residues. V trimming: 4 bases; J trimming: 10 bases; junction bases outside the gene matches: 13. CDR3 region: CASSVGTDQLGKLFF. The CDR3 DNA is TGCGCCAGCAGCGTAGGGACAGACCAACTCGGAAAACTGTTTTTT.

This clonotype was counted a few times. The chain recombines TRBV18 with TRBJ1-2; 8 bases fit TRBD1. This CDR3 region has 12 residues. V was pared by 4 bases and J by 8 bases, with 3 bases of the junction left unmatched. In germline, CDR1 is KGHSH, CDR2 LQKENI. CDR3 amino acids: CASSLRDRGYTF. DNA of the CDR3: TGTGCCAGCTCACTTCGGGACAGGGGCTACACCTTC.

This clonotype has only a few counts. J is TRBJ1-5 and V is TRBV20-1; 12 positions agree with TRBD1. Germline values: CDR1 DFQATT, CDR2 SNEGSKA (reference sequence). V lost 4 bases and J lost 2; bases outside the gene matches: 9. This CDR3 is 17 amino acids long. The CDR3 here is CSATPGQGARGNQPQHF. For the CDR3, the DNA is TGCAGTGCTACACCGGGACAGGGGGCAAGGGGCAATCAGCCCCAGCATTTT.

This clonotype was seen only a few times. The chain joins TRBV20-1 to TRBJ2-3; D tentatively reads TRBD1 or TRBD2 (5 bases each). The CDR3 has 14 residues. Germline CDR1 DFQATT, CDR2 SNEGSKA (reference sequence). The V gene lost 3 bases and the J gene lost 3 bases, with 13 bases spanning the gap. The chain's CDR3 is CSASRDLGTDTQYF. CDR3 coding DNA: TGCAGTGCTAGTAGGGACCTTGGGACAGATACGCAGTATTTT.

The chain combines TRBV3-1 with TRBJ1-3; D is unclear. Per germline, CDR1 LGHDT and CDR2 YNNKEL (reference sequence). V lost 0 bases to trimming and J lost 0 bases, with 9 bases between them. The CDR3 has 16 amino acids. The CDR3 protein is CASSQEDPNSGNTIYF. CDR3 DNA sequence: TGTGCCAGCAGCCAAGAGGACCCCAACTCTGGAAACACCATATATTTT. Filled out from reference TRBV3-1 and TRBJ1-3, the complete variable domain reads DTAVSQTPKYLVTQMGNDKSIKCEQNLGHDTMYWYKQDSKKFLKIMFSYNNKELIINETVPNRFSPKSPDKAHLNLHINSLELGDSAVYFCASSQEDPNSGNTIYFGEGSWLTVV.

The gene calls are TRBV6-1 and TRBJ1-2; 7 bases fit TRBD1. Germline trimming cut 9 bases from V and 7 bases from J; bases unmatched to any gene: 5. The CDR3 is made up of 11 amino acids. From germline, CDR1 is MNHNS and CDR2 SASEGT. The DNA of the CDR3 is TGTGCCAGTGGAGGGGGCCTTGGCTACACCTTC. This sequence encodes CASGGGLGYTF.

CDR3 sequence (DNA): TGTGCCAGCAGTGGGGACATTCTTGACTACGAGCAGTACTTC. As protein: CASSGDILDYEQYF. V gene TRBV6-2 or TRBV6-3 combines with J gene TRBJ2-7; TRBD1 is a possible D gene (6 bases). Trimming removed 5 bases at V and 3 bases at J, with 14 bases between. The CDR3 consists of 14 residues. The germline CDR1 and CDR2 sequences are MNHEY and SVGEGT.

In its sample, this clonotype was seen a few times. V and J are TRBV13 and TRBJ2-3; 12 bases agree with TRBD2. Germline V CDR1 and CDR2: PRHDT, FYEKMQ (reference sequence). CDR3 length equals 18 residues. The V and J ends lost 4 bases and 0 bases, in that order; junction bases with no gene match: 8. The CDR3 loop is CASSSGLAGPPSTDTQYF. CDR3 nucleotides: TGTGCCAGCAGCTCGGGACTAGCGGGCCCACCTAGCACAGATACGCAGTATTTT.

This clonotype was picked up a small number of times. The V call is TRBV7-6, the J call TRBJ2-7, with D possibly being TRBD1 (7 bases). The CDR3 extends over 14 amino acids. Germline values: CDR1 SGHVS, CDR2 FNYEAQ. Trimming stripped 1 base from V and 5 bases from J, with 12 bases between. CDR3 nucleotides: TGTGCCAGCAGCTTAGTAACCAGGGGGGACGAGCAGTACTTC. Its translation is CASSLVTRGDEQYF. The variable domain in full, completed from reference TRBV7-6 and TRBJ2-7, reads GAGVSQSPRYKVTKRGQDVALRCDPISGHVSLYWYRQALGQGPEFLTYFNYEAQQDKSGLPNDRFSAERPEGSISTLTIQRTEQRDSAMYRCASSLVTRGDEQYFGPGTRLTVT.

J is TRBJ2-7 and V is TRBV3-1; D call uncertain. V lost 0 bases to trimming and J lost 2 bases, with 8 bases between them. Germline V gene data show CDR1 as LGHDT and CDR2 as YNNKEL (reference sequence). The CDR3 has 14 residues. The CDR3 sequence is CASSQEDTTYEQYF. DNA of the CDR3: TGTGCCAGCAGCCAAGAAGATACAACCTACGAGCAGTACTTC.

This clonotype was found a few times. The V call is TRBV7-9, the J call TRBJ1-2; 7 bases are a match to TRBD1. This CDR3 comprises 11 residues. V gave up 5 bases and J gave up 13 bases; unmatched junction bases: 7. Looked up from germline, CDR1 is SEHNR and CDR2 is FQNEAQ (reference sequence). The CDR3 sequence: CASSPDRVLTF. As DNA, the CDR3 is TGTGCCAGCAGCCCAGACAGGGTTCTCACCTTC.

The CDR3 protein is CASSQDGTSLAINQETQYF. The CDR3 nucleotides are TGTGCCAGCAGCCAAGATGGGACTTCACTAGCGATTAATCAAGAGACCCAGTACTTC. This chain uses TRBV3-1 with TRBJ2-5; 7 bases align to TRBD2. J was trimmed by 2 bases and V by 0 bases; bases with no gene match: 15. Germline values: CDR1 LGHDT, CDR2 YNNKEL (reference sequence). The CDR3 contains 19 residues.

In its sample, this clonotype was seen a few times. The chain has TRBV6-6 and TRBJ2-5; D not resolved. This CDR3 comprises 11 residues. V lost 5 bases and J 4 bases, leaving 5 bases between the germline ends. Germline CDR1 is MNHNY and CDR2 is SVGAGI (reference sequence). CDR3 sequence reads: CASSVLETQYF. Here the CDR3 DNA reads TGTGCCAGCAGTGTACTAGAGACCCAGTACTTC.

This clonotype occurred a few times. Germline is not matched at one junction end, which may reflect a read error. The V and J genes are TRBV28 and TRBJ2-1; TRBD2 is a possible D gene (6 bases). CDR1 and CDR2 (germline): MDHEN, SYDVKM. The CDR3 is 12 amino acids. CDR3 in amino acids: CASSLPGDPTHF. The CDR3 nucleotides read TGTGCCAGCAGTTTGCCGGGGGACCCAACGCACTTC.

This chain links TRBV7-2 with TRBJ2-5; D remains unclear. The CDR3 is 15 residues long. CDR1 is SGHTA and CDR2 is FQGNSA in the germline V gene. Deletions cut 2 bases from V and 4 bases from J, with 14 bases between. The CDR3 bases are TGTGCCAGCAGCTTAACCATCAGCCCGGGAGAGACCCAGTACTTC. Its translation is CASSLTISPGETQYF.

This clonotype was counted between two and nine times. V and J are TRBV5-1 and TRBJ2-3; no clear D gene. Trimming pared 0 bases from V and 6 bases from J, leaving 5 bases between. The CDR3 spans 12 residues. Germline V gene sequence: CDR1 SGHRS, CDR2 YFSETQ. Here the CDR3 DNA reads TGCGCCAGCAGCTTGGAGTTCGATACGCAGTATTTT. It codes for CASSLEFDTQYF.

This clonotype was detected only a few times. The rearrangement links TRBV4-3 to TRBJ2-1; D is undetermined. The assigned J gene may be wrong: the sequence end matches TRBJ2-5 better. The CDR3 is 15 residues long. CDR1 and CDR2 (germline): LGHNA, YSLEER. CDR3 sequence: CASSQDVGREQTQYF. CDR3 nucleotide sequence: TGCGCCAGCAGCCAAGATGTCGGTCGTGAGCAGACCCAGTACTTC.

A few counts support this clonotype. The J gene is TRBJ2-1, the V gene TRBV6-2 or TRBV6-3; 11 nucleotides align to TRBD2. Germline V gene data show CDR1 as MNHEY and CDR2 as SVGEGT. V trimming: 5 bases; J trimming: 10 bases; junction bases outside the gene matches: 10. The CDR3 extends over 15 amino acids. The CDR3: CASSTPSGRLWEQFF. The CDR3, as DNA: TGTGCCAGCAGTACACCTAGCGGGAGGCTCTGGGAGCAGTTCTTC.

V and J are TRBV20-1 and TRBJ2-5, with 7 positions matching TRBD1. After removal of 3 bases from V and 4 bases from J, the junction contained 5 bases not matched to a gene. Per germline, CDR1 DFQATT and CDR2 SNEGSKA (reference sequence). The CDR3 has 13 residues. The CDR3 region has the DNA TGCAGTGCTAGTTCAGGGGGATCAGAGACCCAGTACTTC. This translates into CSASSGGSETQYF.

The chain links TRBV12-3 or TRBV12-4 to TRBJ2-7; D not resolved. V lost 3 bases to trimming and J lost 3 bases, with 6 bases between them. The CDR3 length is 12 residues. The CDR3 reads CASSFRFYEQYF. DNA for the CDR3: TGTGCCAGCAGTTTCAGGTTCTACGAGCAGTACTTC.

The chain has TRBV9 and TRBJ2-1; TRBD2 matches at 9 bases. The germline CDR1 and CDR2 sequences are SGDLS and YYNGEE. The CDR3 sequence is 16 residues long. With 0 bases clipped from V and 4 bases from J, the junction kept 5 bases outside the gene matches. The CDR3 coding sequence is TGTGCCAGCAGCGTAGAATGGCTAGCGGGATACAATGAGCAGTTCTTC. This codes for CASSVEWLAGYNEQFF.

The V call is TRBV28, the J call TRBJ2-3, with 7 bases that match TRBD2. CDR3 length: 15 residues. From germline, CDR1 is MDHEN and CDR2 SYDVKM. Unmatched junction bases numbered 5, after V lost 3 bases and J lost 2 bases. CDR3 nucleotide sequence: TGTGCCAGCAGTTTTCGGGGGGTTGACACAGATACGCAGTATTTT. Its translation is CASSFRGVDTDTQYF.

This clonotype has just a few counts. The chain has TRBV5-1 and TRBJ1-2, with D possibly matching TRBD1 (6 bases). The CDR3 contains 13 residues. The germline gives CDR1 SGHRS, CDR2 YFSETQ. V lost 4 bases, J lost 7 bases, and 14 bases lay in between. The CDR3 nucleotides read TGCGCCAGCAGCGGACAGCAGGGGATTGGCTACACCTTC. It specifies CASSGQQGIGYTF. The whole variable domain, filled in from reference TRBV5-1 and TRBJ1-2, reads KAGVTQTPRYLIKTRGQQVTLSCSPISGHRSVSWYQQTPGQGLQFLFEYFSETQRNKGNFPGRFSGRQFSNSRSEMNVSTLELGDSALYLCASSGQQGIGYTFGSGTRLTVV.

This clonotype was seen only a few times. The V gene is TRBV4-3, the J gene TRBJ1-6; no clear D gene. V dropped 0 bases and J dropped 4 bases, with 10 bases sitting between them. The germline V gene has CDR1 LGHNA and CDR2 YSLEER. This CDR3 comprises 16 residues. The CDR3: CASSQDRSLYNSPLHF. In DNA form, the CDR3 reads TGCGCCAGCAGCCAAGATAGATCGCTTTATAATTCACCCCTCCACTTT.

This clonotype was picked up a small number of times. This chain links TRBV9 with TRBJ1-2, with D tentatively TRBD1 (5 bases). This CDR3 has 14 residues. Germline V gives CDR1 SGDLS, CDR2 YYNGEE. The V and J ends lost 0 bases and 10 bases respectively, with 16 bases between them. The CDR3 coding sequence is TGTGCCAGCAGCGTAGGGGACGGCGGTCCGCTCTACACCTTC. It encodes CASSVGDGGPLYTF.

This clonotype was seen a few times. This chain joins TRBV28 and TRBJ2-7; TRBD1 matches at 9 bases. With V trimmed by 6 bases and J by 6 bases, 15 bases remained unmatched. This CDR3 is 16 amino acids long. The germline V gene has CDR1 MDHEN and CDR2 SYDVKM. The CDR3 nucleotides are TGTGCCAGCAGCTACGCCGCCGGACAGGGGTATTTCGAGCAGTACTTC. Protein sequence: CASSYAAGQGYFEQYF. Supplemented by reference TRBV28 and TRBJ2-7, the full variable domain reads DVKVTQSSRYLVKRTGEKVFLECVQDMDHENMFWYRQDPGLGLRLIYFSYDVKMKEKGDIPEGYSVSREKKERFSLILESASTNQTSMYLCASSYAAGQGYFEQYFGPGTRLTVT.